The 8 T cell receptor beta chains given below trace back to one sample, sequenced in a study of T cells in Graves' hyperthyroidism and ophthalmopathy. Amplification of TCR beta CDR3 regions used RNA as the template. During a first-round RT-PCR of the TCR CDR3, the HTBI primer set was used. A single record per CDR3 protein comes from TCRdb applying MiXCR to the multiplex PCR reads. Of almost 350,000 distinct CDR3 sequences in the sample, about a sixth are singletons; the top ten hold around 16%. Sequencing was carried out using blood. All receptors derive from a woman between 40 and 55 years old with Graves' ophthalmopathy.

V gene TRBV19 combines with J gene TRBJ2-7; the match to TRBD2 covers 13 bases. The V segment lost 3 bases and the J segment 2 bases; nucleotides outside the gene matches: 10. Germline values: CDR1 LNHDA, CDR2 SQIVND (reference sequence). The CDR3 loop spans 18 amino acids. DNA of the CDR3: TGTGCCAGTAGTATTAGGACTAGCGGGAGACCATCTCCCTACGAGCAGTACTTC. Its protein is CASSIRTSGRPSPYEQYF. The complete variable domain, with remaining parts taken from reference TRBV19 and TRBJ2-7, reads DGGITQSPKYLFRKEGQNVTLSCEQNLNHDAMYWYRQDPGQGLRLIYYSQIVNDFQKGDIAEGYSVSREKKESFPLTVTSAQKNPTAFYLCASSIRTSGRPSPYEQYFGPGTRLTVT.

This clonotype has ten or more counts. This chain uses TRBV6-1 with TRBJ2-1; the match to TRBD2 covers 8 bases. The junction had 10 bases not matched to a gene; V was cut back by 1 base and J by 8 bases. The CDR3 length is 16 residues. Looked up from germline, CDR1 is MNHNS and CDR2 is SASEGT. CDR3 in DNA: TGTGCCAGCAGTGAAGGTTTGTTAGCGGGAAAGTATGAGCAGTTCTTC. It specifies CASSEGLLAGKYEQFF.

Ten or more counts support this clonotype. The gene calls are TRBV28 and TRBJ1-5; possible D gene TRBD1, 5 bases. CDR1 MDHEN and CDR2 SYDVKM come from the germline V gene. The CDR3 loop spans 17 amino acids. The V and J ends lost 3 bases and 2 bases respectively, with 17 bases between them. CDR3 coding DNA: TGTGCCAGCAGTTTCTTAGGGACCCCTCGGGGCAATCAGCCCCAGCATTTT. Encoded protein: CASSFLGTPRGNQPQHF.

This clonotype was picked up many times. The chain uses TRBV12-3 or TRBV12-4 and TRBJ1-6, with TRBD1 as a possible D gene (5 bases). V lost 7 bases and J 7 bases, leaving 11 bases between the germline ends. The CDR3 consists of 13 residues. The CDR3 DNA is TGTGCCAGCAAAGCCCGACAGAATTCACCCCTCCACTTT. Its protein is CASKARQNSPLHF.

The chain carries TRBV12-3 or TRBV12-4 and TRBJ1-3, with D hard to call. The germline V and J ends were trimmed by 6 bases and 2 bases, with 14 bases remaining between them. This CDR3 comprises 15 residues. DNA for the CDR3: TGTGCCAGCAGCCAAGGTTGGGCCGCTGGAAACACCATATATTTT. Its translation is CASSQGWAAGNTIYF.

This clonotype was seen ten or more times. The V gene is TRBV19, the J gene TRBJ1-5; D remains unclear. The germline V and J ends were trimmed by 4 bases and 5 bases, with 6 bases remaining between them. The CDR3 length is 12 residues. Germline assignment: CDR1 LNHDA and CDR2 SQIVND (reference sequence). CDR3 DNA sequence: TGTGCCAGTAGTAGGTGGGATCAGCCCCAGCATTTT. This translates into CASSRWDQPQHF. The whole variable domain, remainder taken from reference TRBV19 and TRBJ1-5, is DGGITQSPKYLFRKEGQNVTLSCEQNLNHDAMYWYRQDPGQGLRLIYYSQIVNDFQKGDIAEGYSVSREKKESFPLTVTSAQKNPTAFYLCASSRWDQPQHFGDGTRLSIL.

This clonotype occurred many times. CDR3 DNA: TGTGCCTGGAGTAGGACAGGGGGAAAAACTGAAGCTTTCTTT. Translation: CAWSRTGGKTEAFF. This sequence joins TRBV30 and TRBJ1-1, with 10 positions matching TRBD1. Germline CDR1 and CDR2: GTSNPN and SVGIG (reference sequence). V was pared by 2 bases and J by 5 bases, with 5 bases of the junction left unmatched. CDR3 size: 14 residues. Combining the CDR3 with reference TRBV30 and TRBJ1-1 gives the whole variable domain SQTIHQWPATLVQPVGSPLSLECTVEGTSNPNLYWYRQAAGRGLQLLFYSVGIGQISSEVPQNLSASRPQDRQFILSSKKLLLSDSGFYLCAWSRTGGKTEAFFGQGTRLTVV.

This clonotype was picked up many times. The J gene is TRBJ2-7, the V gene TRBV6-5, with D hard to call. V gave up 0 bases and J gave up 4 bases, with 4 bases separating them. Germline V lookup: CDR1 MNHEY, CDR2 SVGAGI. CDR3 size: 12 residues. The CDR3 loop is CASSYSDYEQYF. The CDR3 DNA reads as TGTGCCAGCAGTTACTCCGATTACGAGCAGTACTTC.